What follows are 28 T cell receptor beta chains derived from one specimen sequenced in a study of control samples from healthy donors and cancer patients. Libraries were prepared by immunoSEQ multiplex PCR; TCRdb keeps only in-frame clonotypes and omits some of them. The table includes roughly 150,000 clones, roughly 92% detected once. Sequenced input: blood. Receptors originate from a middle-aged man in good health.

In DNA form, the CDR3 reads TGTGCCAGCGGGCTAGCGGTGACCGGGGAGCTGTTTTTT. It is translated as CASGLAVTGELFF. V usage is TRBV12-3 or TRBV12-4 and J usage is TRBJ2-2, with 7 bases aligning to TRBD2. V shed 8 bases and J 5 bases; nucleotides not matched to a gene: 5. The length of the CDR3 is 13 residues.

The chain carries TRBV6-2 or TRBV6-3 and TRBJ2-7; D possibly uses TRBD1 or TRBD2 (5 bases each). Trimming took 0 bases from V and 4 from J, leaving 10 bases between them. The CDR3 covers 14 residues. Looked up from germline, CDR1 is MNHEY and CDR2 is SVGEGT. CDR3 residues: CASSYSGTQYEQYF. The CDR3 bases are TGTGCCAGCAGTTACTCCGGGACCCAATACGAGCAGTACTTC.

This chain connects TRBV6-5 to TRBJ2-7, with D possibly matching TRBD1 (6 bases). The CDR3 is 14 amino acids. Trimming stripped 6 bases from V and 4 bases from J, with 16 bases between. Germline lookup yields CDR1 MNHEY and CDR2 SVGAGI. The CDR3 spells CASRRGQGRYEQYF. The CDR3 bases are TGTGCCAGCAGGAGAGGGCAGGGGCGGTACGAGCAGTACTTC.

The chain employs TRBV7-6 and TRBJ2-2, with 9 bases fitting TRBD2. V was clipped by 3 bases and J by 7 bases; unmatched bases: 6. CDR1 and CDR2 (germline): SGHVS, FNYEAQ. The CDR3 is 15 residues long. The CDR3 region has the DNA TGTGCCAGCAGCTTGAGCGGGAGGAGAAACGGGGAGCTGTTTTTT. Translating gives CASSLSGRRNGELFF.

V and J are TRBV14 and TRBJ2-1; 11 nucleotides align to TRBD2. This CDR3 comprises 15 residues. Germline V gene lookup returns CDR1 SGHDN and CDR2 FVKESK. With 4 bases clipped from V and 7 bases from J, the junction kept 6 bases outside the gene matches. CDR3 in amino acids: CASSRLAGGRNEQFF. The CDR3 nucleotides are TGTGCCAGCAGCCGATTAGCGGGAGGGCGGAATGAGCAGTTCTTC.

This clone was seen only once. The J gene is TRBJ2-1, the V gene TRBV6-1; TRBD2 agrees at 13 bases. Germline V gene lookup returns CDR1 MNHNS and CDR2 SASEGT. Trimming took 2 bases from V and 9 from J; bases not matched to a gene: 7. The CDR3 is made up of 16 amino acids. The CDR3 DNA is TGTGCCAGCAGTGAATCTGGACTAGCGGGAGCGCGTGAGCAGTTCTTC. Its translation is CASSESGLAGAREQFF.

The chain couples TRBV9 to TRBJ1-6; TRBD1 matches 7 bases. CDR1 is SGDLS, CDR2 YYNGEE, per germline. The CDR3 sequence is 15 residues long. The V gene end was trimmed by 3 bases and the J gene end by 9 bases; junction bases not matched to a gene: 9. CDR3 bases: TGTGCCAGCAGCGCGTCGACAGGGTCAACTTCACCCCTCCACTTT. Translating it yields CASSASTGSTSPLHF.

The CDR3 DNA follows: TGTGCCAGCAGCCGGAGACAGGGGGATACAGATACGCAGTATTTT. It codes for CASSRRQGDTDTQYF. This chain joins TRBV13 and TRBJ2-3; 9 bases align to TRBD1. CDR3 size: 15 residues. With V trimmed by 5 bases and J by 3 bases, 6 bases remained unmatched. Germline CDR1 is PRHDT and CDR2 is FYEKMQ (reference sequence).

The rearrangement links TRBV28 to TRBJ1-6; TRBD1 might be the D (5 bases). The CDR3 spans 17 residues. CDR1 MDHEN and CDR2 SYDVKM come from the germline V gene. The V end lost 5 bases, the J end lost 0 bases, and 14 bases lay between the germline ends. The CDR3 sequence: CASSLGGASSYNSPLHF. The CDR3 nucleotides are TGTGCCAGCAGTCTCGGTGGGGCTAGCTCCTATAATTCACCCCTCCACTTT.

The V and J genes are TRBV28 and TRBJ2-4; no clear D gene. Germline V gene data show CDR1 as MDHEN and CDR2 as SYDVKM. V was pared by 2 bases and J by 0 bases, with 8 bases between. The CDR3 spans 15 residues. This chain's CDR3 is CASSLAVLAKNIQYF. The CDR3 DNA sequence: TGTGCCAGCAGTTTAGCGGTTCTAGCCAAAAACATTCAGTACTTC.

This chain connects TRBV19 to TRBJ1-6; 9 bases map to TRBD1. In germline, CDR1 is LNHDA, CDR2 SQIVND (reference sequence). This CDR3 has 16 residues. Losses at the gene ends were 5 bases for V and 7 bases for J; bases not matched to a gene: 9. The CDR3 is CASSATGGQANSPLHF. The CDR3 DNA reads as TGTGCCAGTAGTGCAACAGGGGGCCAGGCCAATTCACCCCTCCACTTT. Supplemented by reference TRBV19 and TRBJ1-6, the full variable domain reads DGGITQSPKYLFRKEGQNVTLSCEQNLNHDAMYWYRQDPGQGLRLIYYSQIVNDFQKGDIAEGYSVSREKKESFPLTVTSAQKNPTAFYLCASSATGGQANSPLHFGNGTRLTVT.

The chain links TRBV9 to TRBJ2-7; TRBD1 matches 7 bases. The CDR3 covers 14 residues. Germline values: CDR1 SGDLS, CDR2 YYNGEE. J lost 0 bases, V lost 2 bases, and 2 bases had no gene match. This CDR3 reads CASSVDRDSYEQYF. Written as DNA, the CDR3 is TGTGCCAGCAGCGTCGACAGGGACTCCTACGAGCAGTACTTC. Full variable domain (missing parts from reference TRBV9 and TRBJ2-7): DSGVTQTPKHLITATGQRVTLRCSPRSGDLSVYWYQQSLDQGLQFLIQYYNGEERAKGNILERFSAQQFPDLHSELNLSSLELGDSALYFCASSVDRDSYEQYFGPGTRLTVT.

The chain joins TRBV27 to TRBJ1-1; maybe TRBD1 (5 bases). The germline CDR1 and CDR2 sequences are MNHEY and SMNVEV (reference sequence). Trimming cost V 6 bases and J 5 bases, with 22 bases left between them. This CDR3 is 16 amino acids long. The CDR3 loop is CASRPTSRVWGTEAFF. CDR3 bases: TGTGCCAGCAGACCAACCTCCAGGGTCTGGGGTACTGAAGCTTTCTTT.

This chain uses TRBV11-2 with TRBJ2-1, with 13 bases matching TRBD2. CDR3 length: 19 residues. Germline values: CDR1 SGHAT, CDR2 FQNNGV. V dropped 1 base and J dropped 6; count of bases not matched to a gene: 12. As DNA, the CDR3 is TGTGCCAGCAGCTTAGTTCCGACTAGCGGGAGGAGGTCGGCCAATGAGCAGTTCTTC. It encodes CASSLVPTSGRRSANEQFF.

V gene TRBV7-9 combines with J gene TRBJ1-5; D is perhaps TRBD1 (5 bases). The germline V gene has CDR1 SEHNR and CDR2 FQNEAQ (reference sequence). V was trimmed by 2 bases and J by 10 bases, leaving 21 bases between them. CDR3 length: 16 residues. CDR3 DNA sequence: TGTGCCAGCAGCTTAAACTCGGGGGAGGGATTGAGTCCCCAGCATTTT. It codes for CASSLNSGEGLSPQHF.

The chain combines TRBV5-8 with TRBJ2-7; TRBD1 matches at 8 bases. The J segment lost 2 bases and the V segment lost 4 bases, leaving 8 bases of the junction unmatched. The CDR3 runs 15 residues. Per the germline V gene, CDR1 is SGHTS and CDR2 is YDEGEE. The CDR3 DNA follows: TGTGCCAGCAGCCTAGGGTTGGACAGGGCCTACGAGCAGTACTTC. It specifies CASSLGLDRAYEQYF.

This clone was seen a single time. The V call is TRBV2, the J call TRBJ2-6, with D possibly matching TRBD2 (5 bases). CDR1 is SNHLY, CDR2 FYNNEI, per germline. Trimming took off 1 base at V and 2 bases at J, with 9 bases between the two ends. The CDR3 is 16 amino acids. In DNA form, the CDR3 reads TGTGCCAGCAGTGAAGAGAGGGCCGCTGGGGCCAACGTCCTGACTTTC. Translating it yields CASSEERAAGANVLTF.

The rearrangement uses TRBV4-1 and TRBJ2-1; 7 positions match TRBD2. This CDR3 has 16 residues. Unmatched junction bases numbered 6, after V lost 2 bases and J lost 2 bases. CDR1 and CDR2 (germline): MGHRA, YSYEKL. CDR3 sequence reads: CASSQQGGSAYNEQFF. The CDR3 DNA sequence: TGCGCCAGCAGCCAACAAGGCGGGAGCGCCTACAATGAGCAGTTCTTC.

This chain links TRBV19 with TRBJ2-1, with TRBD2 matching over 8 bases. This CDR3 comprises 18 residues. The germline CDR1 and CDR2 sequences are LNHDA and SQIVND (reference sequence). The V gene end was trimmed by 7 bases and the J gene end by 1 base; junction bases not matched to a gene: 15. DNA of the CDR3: TGTGCCAGTATCTCCCGGACGCTTGCGGGAGGTTCCTACAATGAGCAGTTCTTC. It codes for CASISRTLAGGSYNEQFF.

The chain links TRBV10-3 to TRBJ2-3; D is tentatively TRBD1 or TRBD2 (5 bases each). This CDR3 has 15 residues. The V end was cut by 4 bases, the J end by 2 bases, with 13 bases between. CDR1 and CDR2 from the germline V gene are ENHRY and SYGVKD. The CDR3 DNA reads TGTGCCATCAGTGTTGGGGGAGCATCCACAGATACGCAGTATTTT. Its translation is CAISVGGASTDTQYF.

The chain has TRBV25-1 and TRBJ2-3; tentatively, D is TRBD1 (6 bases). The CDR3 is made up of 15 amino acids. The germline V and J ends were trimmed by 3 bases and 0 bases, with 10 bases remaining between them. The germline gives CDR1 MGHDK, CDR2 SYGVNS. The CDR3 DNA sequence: TGTGCCAGCAGTGACCGGGACACCAGCACAGATACGCAGTATTTT. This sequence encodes CASSDRDTSTDTQYF.

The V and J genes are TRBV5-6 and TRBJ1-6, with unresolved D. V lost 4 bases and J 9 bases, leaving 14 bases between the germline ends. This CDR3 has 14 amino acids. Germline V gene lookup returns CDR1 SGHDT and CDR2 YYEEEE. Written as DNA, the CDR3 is TGTGCCAGCAGCCTTGAGAGAGCGGTTTCACCCCTCCACTTT. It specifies CASSLERAVSPLHF. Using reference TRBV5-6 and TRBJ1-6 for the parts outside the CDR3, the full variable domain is DAGVTQSPTHLIKTRGQQVTLRCSPKSGHDTVSWYQQALGQGPQFIFQYYEEEERQRGNFPDRFSGHQFPNYSSELNVNALLLGDSALYLCASSLERAVSPLHFGNGTRLTVT.

CDR3 protein: CASSPDRSSYEQYF. CDR3 nucleotide sequence: TGTGCCAGCAGTCCGGACAGAAGCTCCTACGAGCAGTACTTC. This chain uses TRBV2 with TRBJ2-7; TRBD1 might be the D (6 bases). V dropped 5 bases and J dropped 0 bases, with 11 bases sitting between them. The germline gives CDR1 SNHLY, CDR2 FYNNEI. The CDR3 spans 14 residues.

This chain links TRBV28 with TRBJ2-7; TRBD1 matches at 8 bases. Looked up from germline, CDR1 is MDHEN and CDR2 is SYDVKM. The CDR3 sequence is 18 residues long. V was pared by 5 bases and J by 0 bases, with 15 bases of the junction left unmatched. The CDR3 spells CASSARKDRVAGSYEQYF. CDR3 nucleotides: TGTGCCAGCAGTGCCCGGAAGGACAGGGTAGCAGGCTCCTACGAGCAGTACTTC.

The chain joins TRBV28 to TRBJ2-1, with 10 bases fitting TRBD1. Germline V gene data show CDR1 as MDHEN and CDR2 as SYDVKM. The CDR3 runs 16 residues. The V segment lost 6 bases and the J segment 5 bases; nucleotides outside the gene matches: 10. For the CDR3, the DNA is TGTGCCAGCAGCCGACCCGGGACAGGGGAGAACAATGAGCAGTTCTTC. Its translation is CASSRPGTGENNEQFF.

The CDR3 loop is CASSPDGGAGTEAFF. CDR3 DNA sequence: TGCGCCAGCAGCCCCGATGGGGGCGCGGGCACTGAAGCTTTCTTT. V usage is TRBV10-2 and J usage is TRBJ1-1; perhaps TRBD1 as D (6 bases). V lost 6 bases, J lost 4 bases, and 18 bases lay in between. The CDR3 loop spans 15 amino acids. Germline CDR1 is WSHSY and CDR2 is SAAADI.

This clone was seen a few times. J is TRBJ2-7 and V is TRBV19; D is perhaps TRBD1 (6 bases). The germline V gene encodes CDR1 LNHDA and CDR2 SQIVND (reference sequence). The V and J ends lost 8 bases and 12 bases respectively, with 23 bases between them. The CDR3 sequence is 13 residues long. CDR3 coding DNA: TGTGCCAGTTCGCCTACTCGCGGGCAGGGGTCGTACTTC. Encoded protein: CASSPTRGQGSYF.

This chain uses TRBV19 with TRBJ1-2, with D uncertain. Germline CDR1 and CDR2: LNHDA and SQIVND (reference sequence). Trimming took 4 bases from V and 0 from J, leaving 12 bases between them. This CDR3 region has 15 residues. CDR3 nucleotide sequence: TGTGCCAGTAGTAATCGCGTCCGCACTAACTATGGCTACACCTTC. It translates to CASSNRVRTNYGYTF.